This record covers a single TCR beta chain. Antigen unknown. This sample was taken from a study of cytomegalovirus exposure and HLA in healthy donors. Study-level findings and limits: It was confirmed in vitro that three of the CMV-associated chains were specific for CMV antigens.

This CDR3 spans 12 amino acids. V lost 9 bases to trimming and J lost 6 bases, with 12 bases between them. From germline, CDR1 is SNHLY and CDR2 FYNNEI. Method: immunoSEQ multiplex PCR; TCRdb's copy keeps in-frame clones and lacks some. The sample consists of approximately 76,000 clones, roughly 95% of them appearing once. Separate from the roughly 610-subject first cohort, the roughly 120-subject validation cohort was the one that the donors belonged to. The gene calls are TRBV2 and TRBJ2-1, with D possibly TRBD2 on 6 matching bases. This TCR was sampled from a woman aged 18-35 years in good health and CMV-seropositive. Sequences were obtained from PBMCs. The CDR3 protein is CAREGKANEQFF. The CDR3 nucleotides are TGTGCCAGGGAGGGGAAAGCCAATGAGCAGTTCTTC.